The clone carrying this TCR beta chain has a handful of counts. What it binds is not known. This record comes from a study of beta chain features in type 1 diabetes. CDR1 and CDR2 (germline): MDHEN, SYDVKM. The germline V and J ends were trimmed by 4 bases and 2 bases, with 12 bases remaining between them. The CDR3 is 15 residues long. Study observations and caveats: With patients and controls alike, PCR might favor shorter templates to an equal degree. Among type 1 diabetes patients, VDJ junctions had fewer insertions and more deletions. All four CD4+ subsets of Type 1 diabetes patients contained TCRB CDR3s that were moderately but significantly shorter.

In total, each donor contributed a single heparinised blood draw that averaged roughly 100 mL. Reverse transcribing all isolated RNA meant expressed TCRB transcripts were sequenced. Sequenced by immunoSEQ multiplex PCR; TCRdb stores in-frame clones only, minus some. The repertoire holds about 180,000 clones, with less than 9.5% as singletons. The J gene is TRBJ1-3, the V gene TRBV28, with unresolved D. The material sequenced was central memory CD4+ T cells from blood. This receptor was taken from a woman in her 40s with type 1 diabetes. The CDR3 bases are TGTGCCAGCAGTTCGTCGGAGGGCGCTGGAAACACCATATATTTT. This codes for CASSSSEGAGNTIYF.